This T cell receptor beta chain was profiled in a study of blood T cell repertoires in COVID-19. Across the study: COVID-19 samples from acute and convalescent phases originated in the United States, Italy and Spain. PBMCs, B-cell-depleted T cells, or T cells were the source of the cDNA or gDNA that made up the material.

Germline-derived CDR1 and CDR2 are SNHLY and FYNNEI. Trimming took 8 bases from V and 8 from J, leaving 10 bases between them. This CDR3 region has 11 residues. Source study methods: By means of reference gene primer amplification, nucleated cell counts were estimated. Only in-frame clones appear in the TCRdb table, and some are missing; sequencing was by immunoSEQ multiplex PCR. V and J calls and clone size follow that table, whereas D and trimming were derived from the DNA. Altogether about 140,000 clones are present, about 81% being singletons, with the ten largest covering roughly 4%. Sequenced: peripheral blood. This sequence joins TRBV2 and TRBJ2-1, with a possible D match to TRBD1 (5 bases). This receptor was obtained from a woman of 80 years or more with acute or convalescent COVID-19. This CDR3 reads CASGQGDEQFF. The CDR3 DNA follows: TGTGCCAGCGGGCAGGGCGATGAGCAGTTCTTC.